A selection of T cell receptor beta chains follows, all from one sample in a study of T cell repertoires in cytomegalovirus infection. No antigen has been assigned to these receptors. TCRdb reprocessed the reads via MiXCR and lists one record per CDR3 protein. The sample yields roughly 570,000 distinct CDR3 sequences, roughly 42% seen once. The sample in question was cultured PBMCs, obtained from culture after CMV antigen stimulation. These receptors were obtained from a human donor in good health (CMV status not recorded). Some clones in this sample may be carry-over from other donors' samples. The CDR3 runs from the conserved cysteine through the conserved F or W. Size is omitted from some rows. Given values are once, few, many or a class for expanded clones.

j_gene | abundance | v_gene | CDR3aa
TRBJ1-6 | . | TRBV10-3 | CAISASNSPLHF
TRBJ1-1 | . | TRBV9 | CASSVGTENTEAFF
TRBJ2-1 | . | TRBV7-2 | CASSITSGYSNEQFF
TRBJ2-3 | . | TRBV19 | CASKGGLGSTDTQYF
TRBJ2-2 | . | TRBV18 | CASSPPSGVNTGELFF
TRBJ2-7 | . | TRBV11-1 | CASSQLTEQYF
TRBJ2-1 | . | TRBV7-2 | CASSSIAGAYNEQFF
TRBJ1-4 | . | TRBV6-5 | CASSYSYLGPRDSEKLFF
TRBJ2-1 | . | TRBV4-3 | CASSHSGTGYNEQFF
TRBJ2-7 | . | TRBV11-1 | CASSSAGQGTYEQYF
TRBJ1-4 | . | TRBV10-3 | CAISESATNEKLFF
TRBJ2-1 | few | TRBV7-2 | CASSPGVHEQFF
TRBJ2-7 | . | TRBV7-9 | CASSSLSGTADEQYF
TRBJ2-1 | . | TRBV12-3/TRBV12-4 | CASSLVTDYNEQFF
TRBJ2-2 | . | TRBV7-6 | CASSLQRGNTGELFF
TRBJ2-4 | . | TRBV6-5 | CASSAGDWNIQYF
TRBJ2-7 | . | TRBV12-3/TRBV12-4 | CASSLAGTSLDEQYF
TRBJ1-4 | few | TRBV10-3 | CATAPRTGSNEKLFF
TRBJ2-5 | . | TRBV12-5 | CASGLFVTSTETQYF